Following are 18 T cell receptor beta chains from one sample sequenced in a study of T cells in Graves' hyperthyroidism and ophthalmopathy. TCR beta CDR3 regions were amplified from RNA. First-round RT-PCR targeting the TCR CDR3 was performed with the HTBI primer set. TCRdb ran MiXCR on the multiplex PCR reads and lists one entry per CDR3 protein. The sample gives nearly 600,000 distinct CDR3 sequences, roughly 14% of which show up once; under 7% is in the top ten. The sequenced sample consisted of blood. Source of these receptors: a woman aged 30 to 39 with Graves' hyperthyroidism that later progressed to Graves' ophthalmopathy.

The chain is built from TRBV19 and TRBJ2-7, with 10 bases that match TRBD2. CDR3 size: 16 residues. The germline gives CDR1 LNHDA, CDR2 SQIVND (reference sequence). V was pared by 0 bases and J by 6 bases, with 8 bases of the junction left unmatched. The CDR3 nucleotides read TGTGCCAGTAGTATAGATCGTCCTAGCGGGAGAACCGAGCAGTACTTC. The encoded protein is CASSIDRPSGRTEQYF.

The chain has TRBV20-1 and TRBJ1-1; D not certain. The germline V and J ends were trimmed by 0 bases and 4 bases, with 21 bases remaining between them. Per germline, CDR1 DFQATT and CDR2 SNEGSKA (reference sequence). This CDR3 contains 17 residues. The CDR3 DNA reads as TGCAGTGCTAGAGATGCTCTCAAACGGGGATTGGGCACTGAAGCTTTCTTT. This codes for CSARDALKRGLGTEAFF.

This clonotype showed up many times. The CDR3: CAWSGTGAREKLFF. CDR3 in DNA: TGTGCCTGGAGTGGGACAGGGGCAAGAGAAAAACTGTTTTTT. The V gene is TRBV30, the J gene TRBJ1-4, with TRBD1 matching over 9 bases. CDR3 length: 14 amino acids. The V gene's germline CDR1 is GTSNPN and CDR2 SVGIG (reference sequence). Germline trimming cut 1 base from V and 8 bases from J; bases unmatched to any gene: 5.

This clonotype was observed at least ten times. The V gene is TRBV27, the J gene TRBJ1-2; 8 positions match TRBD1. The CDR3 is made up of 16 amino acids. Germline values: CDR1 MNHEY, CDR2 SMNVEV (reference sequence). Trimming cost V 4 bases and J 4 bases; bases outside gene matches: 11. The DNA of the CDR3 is TGTGCCAGCAGTTCCGGACAGGGTCGAATTGTCTATGGCTACACCTTC. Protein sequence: CASSSGQGRIVYGYTF.

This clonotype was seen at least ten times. The CDR3 sequence: CATSDQGALNEQFF. CDR3 nucleotide sequence: TGTGCCACCAGTGATCAGGGGGCGCTTAATGAGCAGTTCTTC. The V gene is TRBV24-1, the J gene TRBJ2-1; TRBD1 matches 8 bases. The CDR3 sequence is 14 residues long. From germline, CDR1 is KGHDR and CDR2 SFDVKD. J gave up 7 bases and V 3 bases, and 4 bases lay outside the gene matches.

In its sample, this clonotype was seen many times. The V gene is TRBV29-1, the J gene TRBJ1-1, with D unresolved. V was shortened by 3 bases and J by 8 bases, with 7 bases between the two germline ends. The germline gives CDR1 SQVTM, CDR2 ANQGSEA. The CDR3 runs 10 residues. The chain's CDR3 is CSVDTFEAFF. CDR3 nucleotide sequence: TGCAGCGTTGACACCTTCGAAGCTTTCTTT.

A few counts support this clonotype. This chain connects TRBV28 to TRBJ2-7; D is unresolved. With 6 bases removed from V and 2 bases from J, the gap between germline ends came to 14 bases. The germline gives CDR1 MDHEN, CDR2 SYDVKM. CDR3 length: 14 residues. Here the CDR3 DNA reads TGTGCCAGCAGGGGTCCCGGTAGGCCCTACGAGCAGTACTTC. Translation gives CASRGPGRPYEQYF.

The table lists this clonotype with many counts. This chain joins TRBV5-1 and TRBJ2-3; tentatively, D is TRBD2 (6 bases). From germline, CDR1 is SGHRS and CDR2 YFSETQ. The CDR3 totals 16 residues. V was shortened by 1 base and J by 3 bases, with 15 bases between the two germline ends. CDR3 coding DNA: TGCGCCAGCAGCTTGCGGGGCGGGACTCCTACAGATACGCAGTATTTT. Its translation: CASSLRGGTPTDTQYF.

This chain's CDR3 is CAWSVGGPTGELFF. As DNA, the CDR3 is TGTGCCTGGAGTGTTGGCGGTCCCACCGGGGAGCTGTTTTTT. The J gene is TRBJ2-2, the V gene TRBV30; D remains ambiguous. The CDR3 has 14 residues. Germline V gives CDR1 GTSNPN, CDR2 SVGIG (reference sequence). V lost 0 bases and J lost 4, with 9 bases in between.

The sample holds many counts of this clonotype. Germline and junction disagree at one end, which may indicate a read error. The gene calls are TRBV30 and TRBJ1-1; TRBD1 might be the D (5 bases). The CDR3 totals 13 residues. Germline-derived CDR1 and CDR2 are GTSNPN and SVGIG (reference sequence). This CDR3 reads CAWKQGGDTEAFF. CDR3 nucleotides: TGTGCTTGGAAGCAGGGTGGGGACACTGAAGCTTTCTTT.

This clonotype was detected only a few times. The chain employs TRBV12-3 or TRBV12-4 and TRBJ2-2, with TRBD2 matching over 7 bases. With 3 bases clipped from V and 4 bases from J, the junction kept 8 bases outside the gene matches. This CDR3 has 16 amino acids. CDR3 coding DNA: TGTGCCAGCAGTTTCGGGTCGGGGGGTGTCACCGGGGAGCTGTTTTTT. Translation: CASSFGSGGVTGELFF.

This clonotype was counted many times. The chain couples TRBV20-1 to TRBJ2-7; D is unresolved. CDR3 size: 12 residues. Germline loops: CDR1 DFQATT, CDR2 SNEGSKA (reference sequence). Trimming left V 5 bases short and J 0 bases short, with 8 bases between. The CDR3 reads CSALLGSYEQYF. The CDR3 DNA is TGCAGTGCTTTGTTAGGCTCCTACGAGCAGTACTTC.

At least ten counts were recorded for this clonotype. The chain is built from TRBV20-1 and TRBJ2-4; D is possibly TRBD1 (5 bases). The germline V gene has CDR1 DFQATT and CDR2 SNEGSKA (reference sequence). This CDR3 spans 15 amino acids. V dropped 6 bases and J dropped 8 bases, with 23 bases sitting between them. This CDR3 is CSAFPIPDSRDIQYF. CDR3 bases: TGCAGTGCCTTCCCCATTCCTGACAGTAGGGACATTCAGTACTTC.

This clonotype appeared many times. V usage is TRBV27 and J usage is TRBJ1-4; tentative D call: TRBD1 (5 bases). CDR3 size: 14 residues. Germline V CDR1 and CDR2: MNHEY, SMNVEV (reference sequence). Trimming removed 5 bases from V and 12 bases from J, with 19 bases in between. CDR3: CASSNLAGASELFF. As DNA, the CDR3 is TGTGCCAGCAGTAATCTCGCCGGGGCATCGGAACTGTTTTTT.

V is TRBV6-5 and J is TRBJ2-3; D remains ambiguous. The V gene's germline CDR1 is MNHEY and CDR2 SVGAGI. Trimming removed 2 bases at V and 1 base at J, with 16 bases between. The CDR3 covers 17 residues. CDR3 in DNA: TGTGCCAGCAGTTACGCACTCCGGATAGACGGCACAGATACGCAGTATTTT. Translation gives CASSYALRIDGTDTQYF.

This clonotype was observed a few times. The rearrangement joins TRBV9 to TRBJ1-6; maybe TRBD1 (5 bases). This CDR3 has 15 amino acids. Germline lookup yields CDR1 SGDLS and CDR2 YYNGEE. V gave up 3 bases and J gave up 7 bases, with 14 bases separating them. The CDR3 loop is CASSAFGGGNSPLHF. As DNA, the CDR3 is TGTGCCAGCAGCGCCTTCGGGGGGGGGAATTCACCCCTCCACTTT.

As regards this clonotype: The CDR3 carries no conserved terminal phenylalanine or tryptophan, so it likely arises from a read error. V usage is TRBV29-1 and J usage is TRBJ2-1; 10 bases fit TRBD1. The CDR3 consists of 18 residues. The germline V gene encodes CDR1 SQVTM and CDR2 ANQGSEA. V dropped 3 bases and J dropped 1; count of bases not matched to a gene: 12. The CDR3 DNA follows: TGCAGCGTTGATCGAGGTTGGACAGGGGGTTTTTCCTACAATGAGCAGTTCCTC. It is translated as CSVDRGWTGGFSYNEQFL.

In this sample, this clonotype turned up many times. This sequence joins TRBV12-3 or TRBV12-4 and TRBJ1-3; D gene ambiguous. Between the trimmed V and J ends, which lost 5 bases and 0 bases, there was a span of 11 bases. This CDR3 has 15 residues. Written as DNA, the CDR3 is TGTGCCAGCAGTCTTACACCACGCTCTGGAAACACCATATATTTT. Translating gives CASSLTPRSGNTIYF.